This T cell receptor beta chain was identified in a study of T cell repertoires in cytomegalovirus infection. The germline gives CDR1 MNHEY, CDR2 SVGAGI. This CDR3 is 13 amino acids long. Concerning this clonotype itself: Its antigen remains unknown. Compared with germline, one end of the junction differs, possibly owing to a read error.

One entry per CDR3 protein, called by TCRdb with MiXCR from the reads. This table has around 450,000 distinct CDR3 sequences, 25% to 40% appearing once. Findings and caveats of the study: In two of eight donors, the top clonotype was HLA-C-restricted CMV-specific.

This clonotype originated in a human donor in good health (CMV status not recorded). Some clones in this sample may be carry-over from other donors' samples. The sample consisted of PBMCs. V is TRBV6-5 and J is TRBJ1-5, with D unclear. CDR3 bases: TGTGCCAGCAGCCCTCGAGTGGATCATCCCCAGCATTTT. It codes for CASSPRVDHPQHF.